The 26 T cell receptor beta chains below were found in one sample sequenced in a study of OX40 agonist ivuxolimab in advanced cancers. Sequenced by immunoSEQ multiplex PCR; TCRdb stores in-frame clones only, minus some. The sample has roughly 60,000 clones; about 89% are singletons. The material sequenced was CD4+ or CD8+ T cells sorted from blood, taken in a trial of the OX40 agonist ivuxolimab. Receptors were obtained from an adult with an advanced solid tumor such as melanoma, head and neck, liver or kidney cancer.

The V call is TRBV6-1, the J call TRBJ2-1; no clear D gene. With 1 base removed from V and 8 bases from J, the gap between germline ends came to 12 bases. The CDR3 covers 14 residues. Germline CDR1 reads MNHNS; CDR2 reads SASEGT. CDR3 bases: TGTGCCAGCAGTGAAGGGCCGGGTGGGCATGAGCAGTTCTTC. Amino acid sequence: CASSEGPGGHEQFF.

V usage is TRBV9 and J usage is TRBJ1-1; tentative D call: TRBD1 (5 bases). V lost 0 bases to trimming and J lost 0 bases, with 12 bases between them. Germline V gives CDR1 SGDLS, CDR2 YYNGEE. There are 16 residues in the CDR3. The CDR3 sequence: CASSVGRDDMNTEAFF. CDR3 sequence (DNA): TGTGCCAGCAGCGTAGGACGGGACGATATGAACACTGAAGCTTTCTTT.

V gene TRBV5-4 combines with J gene TRBJ2-5; 9 nucleotides match TRBD1. Germline lookup yields CDR1 SGHNT and CDR2 YYREEE (reference sequence). After removal of 4 bases from V and 2 bases from J, the junction contained 3 bases not matched to a gene. There are 14 residues in the CDR3. CDR3 nucleotides: TGTGCCAGCAGCCCCGGGACAGGGCAAGAGACCCAGTACTTC. Amino acids: CASSPGTGQETQYF.

The chain links TRBV5-1 to TRBJ2-6; D may be TRBD1 or TRBD2 (5 bases each). CDR3 length: 18 residues. Trimming cost V 0 bases and J 0 bases, with 13 bases left between them. The V gene's germline CDR1 is SGHRS and CDR2 YFSETQ. CDR3 sequence reads: CASSLEPGRTSGANVLTF. The CDR3 DNA follows: TGCGCCAGCAGCTTGGAACCGGGACGGACCTCTGGGGCCAACGTCCTGACTTTC.

The chain joins TRBV10-3 to TRBJ2-7; 8 nucleotides agree with TRBD2. With 7 bases clipped from V and 1 base from J, the junction kept 6 bases outside the gene matches. The germline V gene has CDR1 ENHRY and CDR2 SYGVKD. The CDR3 sequence is 14 residues long. The CDR3: CAITETSDSYEQYF. For the CDR3, the DNA is TGTGCCATCACCGAGACTAGCGATTCCTACGAGCAGTACTTC.

In nucleotides, the CDR3 is TGTGCCAGCAGTGGATGGGTGGGCGGCTTGCGGGGGAGCACAGATACGCAGTATTTT. As protein: CASSGWVGGLRGSTDTQYF. V gene TRBV6-1 combines with J gene TRBJ2-3; 7 positions match TRBD2. V shed 4 bases, J shed 0 bases, and the junction held 16 bases outside the gene matches. Germline CDR1 is MNHNS and CDR2 is SASEGT. The CDR3 loop spans 19 amino acids.

This chain connects TRBV7-9 to TRBJ2-6, with 7 bases fitting TRBD1. The CDR3 sequence is 17 residues long. Germline V gene sequence: CDR1 SEHNR, CDR2 FQNEAQ (reference sequence). Unmatched junction bases numbered 8, after V lost 6 bases and J lost 0 bases. The CDR3, as DNA: TGTGCCAGCAGTTCAGAGGGGGCACGCTCTGGGGCCAACGTCCTGACTTTC. Protein: CASSSEGARSGANVLTF. The variable domain in full, completed from reference TRBV7-9 and TRBJ2-6, reads DTGVSQNPRHKITKRGQNVTFRCDPISEHNRLYWYRQTLGQGPEFLTYFQNEAQLEKSRLLSDRFSAERPKGSFSTLEIQRTEQGDSAMYLCASSSEGARSGANVLTFGAGSRLTVL.

The genes are TRBV21-1 and TRBJ1-4; the tabulated D call, TRBD1, remains unverified against the DNA. TRBV21-1 is flagged as a pseudogene. This CDR3 comprises 15 residues. CDR3 nucleotide sequence: TGTGCCAGCAGCTCACCGGGACATGTGCCCGAAAAACTGTTTTTT. This sequence encodes CASSSPGHVPEKLFF.

The chain joins TRBV7-8 to TRBJ2-5, with 8 bases aligning to TRBD2. V lost 2 bases to trimming and J lost 1 base; unmatched junction nucleotides: 3. CDR1 SGHVS and CDR2 FQNEAQ come from the germline V gene. This CDR3 region has 15 residues. The CDR3, as DNA: TGTGCCAGCAGCTTACGAACTAGCGGCCAAGAGACCCAGTACTTC. Translated, it gives CASSLRTSGQETQYF.

The genes are TRBV19 and TRBJ2-7; TRBD2 might be the D (5 bases). Trimming cost V 3 bases and J 2 bases, with 8 bases left between them. Germline V gene sequence: CDR1 LNHDA, CDR2 SQIVND (reference sequence). The CDR3 sequence is 13 residues long. The CDR3 reads CASSMGSAYEQYF. The CDR3 DNA follows: TGTGCCAGTAGTATGGGTAGCGCCTACGAGCAGTACTTC.

In its sample, this clone was seen once. CDR3 bases: TGTGCCAGCAGCTTGAGCGGGCACAGGGAGACCCAGTACTTC. As protein: CASSLSGHRETQYF. The chain recombines TRBV7-9 with TRBJ2-5, with D possibly being TRBD2 (6 bases). The CDR3 covers 14 residues. CDR1 is SEHNR, CDR2 FQNEAQ, per germline (reference sequence). Trimming took off 3 bases at V and 5 bases at J, with 13 bases between the two ends.

The chain carries TRBV4-1 and TRBJ1-5; D gene uncertain. Trimming left V 5 bases short and J 1 base short, with 6 bases between. This CDR3 has 13 residues. Germline V gives CDR1 MGHRA, CDR2 YSYEKL. CDR3 in amino acids: CASSLRSNQPQHF. The CDR3 nucleotides read TGCGCCAGCAGCTTACGGAGCAATCAGCCCCAGCATTTT.

The chain is built from TRBV12-5 and TRBJ2-7; possibly TRBD2 for D (6 bases). V lost 4 bases and J lost 3, with 25 bases in between. The CDR3 is 18 residues long. Looked up from germline, CDR1 is LGHNT and CDR2 is FRNRAP. The chain's CDR3 is CASGSTRARDSRDYEQYF. The CDR3 nucleotides are TGTGCTAGTGGTTCGACTCGGGCTCGGGACTCTAGGGACTACGAGCAGTACTTC.

The DNA of the CDR3 is TGTGCCAGCAGCTTGGTCGGCGCGGGGACTGAAGCTTTCTTT. Residues: CASSLVGAGTEAFF. The rearrangement links TRBV5-5 to TRBJ1-1; unclear D gene. CDR1 SGHKS and CDR2 YYEKEE come from the germline V gene (reference sequence). This CDR3 has 14 residues. Trimming took 0 bases from V and 5 from J, leaving 11 bases between them.

This chain connects TRBV27 to TRBJ2-7; tentative D call: TRBD1 (5 bases). Trimming removed 10 bases from V and 1 base from J, with 11 bases in between. Germline lookup yields CDR1 MNHEY and CDR2 SMNVEV (reference sequence). This CDR3 has 12 amino acids. The CDR3 DNA reads as TGTGCCACCGGAACAGGTTCCTACGAGCAGTACTTC. Translated, it gives CATGTGSYEQYF.

The chain combines TRBV6-5 with TRBJ2-1; 8 bases are shared with TRBD1. The CDR3 spans 14 residues. V dropped 5 bases and J dropped 7; count of bases not matched to a gene: 7. Germline assignment: CDR1 MNHEY and CDR2 SVGAGI. The CDR3 here is CASSKTGAGNEQFF. The CDR3 DNA is TGTGCCAGCAGTAAGACAGGGGCCGGGAATGAGCAGTTCTTC.

This chain uses TRBV9 with TRBJ2-1, with D tentatively TRBD1 (5 bases). CDR3 length: 17 amino acids. Germline lookup yields CDR1 SGDLS and CDR2 YYNGEE. Trimming pared 0 bases from V and 0 bases from J, leaving 13 bases between. Here the CDR3 reads CASSVEEWGFSYNEQFF. CDR3 nucleotide sequence: TGTGCCAGCAGCGTAGAGGAGTGGGGCTTCTCCTACAATGAGCAGTTCTTC.

This chain's CDR3 is CASSPREYGYEQYF. The CDR3 DNA sequence: TGTGCCAGCAGCCCCCGGGAATATGGCTACGAGCAGTACTTC. The chain recombines TRBV9 with TRBJ2-7; D might be TRBD2 (5 bases). This CDR3 spans 14 amino acids. Germline CDR1 and CDR2: SGDLS and YYNGEE. Trimming left V 4 bases short and J 3 bases short, with 14 bases between. Drawing the rest from reference TRBV9 and TRBJ2-7, the complete variable domain is DSGVTQTPKHLITATGQRVTLRCSPRSGDLSVYWYQQSLDQGLQFLIQYYNGEERAKGNILERFSAQQFPDLHSELNLSSLELGDSALYFCASSPREYGYEQYFGPGTRLTVT.

The chain combines TRBV5-1 with TRBJ2-7, with a possible D match to TRBD1 (5 bases). Germline CDR1 and CDR2: SGHRS and YFSETQ. This CDR3 is built from 13 residues. The V end lost 0 bases, the J end lost 4 bases, and 8 bases lay between the germline ends. The CDR3 sequence is CASSLGGLYEQYF. The DNA of the CDR3 is TGCGCCAGCAGCTTGGGGGGCCTTTACGAGCAGTACTTC.

The chain is built from TRBV7-6 and TRBJ2-1, with TRBD1 matching over 7 bases. Losses at the gene ends were 1 base for V and 1 base for J; bases not matched to a gene: 4. CDR1 SGHVS and CDR2 FNYEAQ come from the germline V gene. The CDR3 has 16 residues. This CDR3 is CASSLGRQGSYNEQFF. The CDR3 region has the DNA TGTGCCAGCAGCTTAGGCAGACAGGGTTCCTACAATGAGCAGTTCTTC.

The gene calls are TRBV27 and TRBJ2-7; D is perhaps TRBD1 (5 bases). The germline gives CDR1 MNHEY, CDR2 SMNVEV (reference sequence). The CDR3 runs 13 residues. Trimming pared 4 bases from V and 6 bases from J, leaving 13 bases between. The CDR3 bases are TGTGCCAGCAGTTGGTCAGGGCAGAGCGAGCAGTACTTC. Protein product: CASSWSGQSEQYF.

J is TRBJ2-3 and V is TRBV13; 8 bases align to TRBD2. The V gene's germline CDR1 is PRHDT and CDR2 FYEKMQ (reference sequence). V shed 5 bases and J 4 bases; nucleotides not matched to a gene: 8. This CDR3 has 15 amino acids. The CDR3 protein is CASSPAGELADTQYF. CDR3 in DNA: TGTGCCAGCAGCCCAGCGGGAGAGTTAGCAGATACGCAGTATTTT.

The gene calls are TRBV11-2 and TRBJ2-3; D is possibly TRBD1 (6 bases). Germline V gene data show CDR1 as SGHAT and CDR2 as FQNNGV. CDR3 size: 15 residues. The V end lost 5 bases, the J end lost 0 bases, and 12 bases lay between the germline ends. The CDR3: CASSPGQYSTDTQYF. The CDR3 region has the DNA TGTGCCAGCAGCCCGGGACAATATAGCACAGATACGCAGTATTTT. The whole variable domain, remainder taken from reference TRBV11-2 and TRBJ2-3, is EAGVAQSPRYKIIEKRQSVAFWCNPISGHATLYWYQQILGQGPKLLIQFQNNGVVDDSQLPKDRFSAERLKGVDSTLKIQPAKLEDSAVYLCASSPGQYSTDTQYFGPGTRLTVL.

Written as DNA, the CDR3 is TGCGCCAGCAGCCAAGACCAAACTAGCATGGGAAAATACGAGCAGTACTTC. Protein: CASSQDQTSMGKYEQYF. V gene TRBV4-1 combines with J gene TRBJ2-7, with a possible D match to TRBD2 (6 bases). V lost 0 bases, J lost 4 bases, and 19 bases lay in between. CDR1 and CDR2 from the germline V gene are MGHRA and YSYEKL. This CDR3 is built from 17 residues.

J is TRBJ2-7 and V is TRBV5-1; 11 nucleotides match TRBD2. The germline gives CDR1 SGHRS, CDR2 YFSETQ. V dropped 0 bases and J dropped 4; count of bases not matched to a gene: 3. The CDR3 has 15 amino acids. The CDR3 protein is CASSLGTSGRYEQYF. As DNA, the CDR3 is TGCGCCAGCAGCTTGGGCACTAGCGGGAGATACGAGCAGTACTTC.

The chain recombines TRBV7-3 with TRBJ2-5; TRBD2 agrees at 14 bases. The V gene end was trimmed by 4 bases and the J gene end by 6 bases; junction bases not matched to a gene: 13. In germline, CDR1 is SGHTA, CDR2 FQGTGA. The CDR3 spans 18 residues. As DNA, the CDR3 is TGTGCCAGCAGCTCCCCCGGGACTAGCGGGAGTGCGAGGAAGACCCAGTACTTC. It is translated as CASSSPGTSGSARKTQYF.